This T cell receptor (beta chain) originates from a study of Tregs in tolerant kidney transplant recipients. Overall study results and limits: Some patients' samples used different primers over time, so nucleotide sequences weren't comparable. Tolerant patients' donor-specific Tregs expanded beyond overall Tregs, suggesting antigen-driven growth.

Data came from immunoSEQ multiplex PCR; TCRdb stores just in-frame clones and leaves some out. The table lists about 15,000 clones, with about 4% in the top ten. The CDR3 is 13 amino acids. Germline loops: CDR1 DFQATT, CDR2 SNEGSKA (reference sequence). V gave up 6 bases and J gave up 2 bases; unmatched junction bases: 6. As to this clone: What it recognizes is unknown. The observed sequence ends 3 residues before the CDR3 terminus, with the missing tail filled in from the germline J gene.

The nonmyeloablative bone marrow transplants came from related graft donors, with transient mixed chimerism. CD4+CD25+CD127- Tregs, CD4+CD25- non-Tregs, CD4 and CD8 cells were sorted. Sequences were derived from CD4+ T cells from blood (PBMCs), sampled 12 months after the transplant. The receptor's source is a human patient who received a combined kidney and bone marrow transplant. Some T cells may trace back to the graft donor. V is TRBV20-1 and J is TRBJ2-7; TRBD2 aligns across 8 bases. Here the CDR3 reads CSAVAGKTYEQYF. The DNA read from the CDR3 is TGCAGTGCCGTAGCGGGAAAAACCTACGAG.